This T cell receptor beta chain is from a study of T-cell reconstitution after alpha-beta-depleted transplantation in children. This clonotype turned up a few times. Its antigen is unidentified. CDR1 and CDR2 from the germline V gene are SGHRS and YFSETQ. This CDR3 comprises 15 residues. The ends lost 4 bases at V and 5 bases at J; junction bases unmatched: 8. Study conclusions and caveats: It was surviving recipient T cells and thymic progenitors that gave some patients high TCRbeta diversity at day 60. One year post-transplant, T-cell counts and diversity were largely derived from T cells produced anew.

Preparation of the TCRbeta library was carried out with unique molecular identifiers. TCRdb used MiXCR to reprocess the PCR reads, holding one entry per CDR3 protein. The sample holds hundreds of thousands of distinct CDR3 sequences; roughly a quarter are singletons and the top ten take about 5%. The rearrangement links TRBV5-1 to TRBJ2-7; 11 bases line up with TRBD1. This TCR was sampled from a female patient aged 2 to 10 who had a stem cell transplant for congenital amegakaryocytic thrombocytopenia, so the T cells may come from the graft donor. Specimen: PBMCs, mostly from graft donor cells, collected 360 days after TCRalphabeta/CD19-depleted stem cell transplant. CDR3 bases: TGCGCCAGCAGCATCGGGACAGGGGGAAAGGACGAGCAGTACTTC. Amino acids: CASSIGTGGKDEQYF.